This T cell receptor beta chain was recovered during a study of OX40 agonist ivuxolimab in advanced cancers. The germline CDR1 and CDR2 sequences are ENHRY and SYGVKD. This CDR3 has 17 amino acids. The ends lost 0 bases at V and 7 bases at J; junction bases unmatched: 8. Some clones are missing from TCRdb's copy, which holds only in-frame ones; the method was immunoSEQ multiplex PCR. Of around 48,000 clones listed, approximately 86% are singletons. The rearrangement joins TRBV10-3 to TRBJ2-2; 10 positions agree with TRBD1. This TCR was recovered from an adult with an advanced solid tumor such as melanoma, head and neck, liver or kidney cancer. The specimen comprised CD4+ or CD8+ T cells sorted from blood, sampled in a trial of the OX40 agonist ivuxolimab. CDR3 DNA sequence: TGTGCCATCAGTGAGTCTCGAGACAGGGGGCGAAGCGGGGAGCTGTTTTTT. Translating gives CAISESRDRGRSGELFF.